This T cell receptor (beta chain) came from a study of T cell changes during pregnancy in multiple sclerosis. TCRdb's table, derived via immunoSEQ multiplex PCR, lists solely in-frame clones and lacks some. The table shows approximately 90,000 clones, with less than 95% occurring only once. Germline CDR1 reads SGHDT; CDR2 reads YYEEEE. V shed 2 bases and J shed 5 bases, with 19 bases lying between them. The CDR3 loop spans 16 amino acids. The specimen comprised peripheral blood, sampled before pregnancy. The chain joins TRBV5-6 to TRBJ2-5; possible D gene TRBD1, 5 bases. This clonotype originated in a female donor with multiple sclerosis, enrolled in a pregnancy study. The CDR3 reads CASSLGAVTLGETQYF. The CDR3 bases are TGTGCCAGCAGCTTAGGGGCCGTGACCCTGGGGGAGACCCAGTACTTC.